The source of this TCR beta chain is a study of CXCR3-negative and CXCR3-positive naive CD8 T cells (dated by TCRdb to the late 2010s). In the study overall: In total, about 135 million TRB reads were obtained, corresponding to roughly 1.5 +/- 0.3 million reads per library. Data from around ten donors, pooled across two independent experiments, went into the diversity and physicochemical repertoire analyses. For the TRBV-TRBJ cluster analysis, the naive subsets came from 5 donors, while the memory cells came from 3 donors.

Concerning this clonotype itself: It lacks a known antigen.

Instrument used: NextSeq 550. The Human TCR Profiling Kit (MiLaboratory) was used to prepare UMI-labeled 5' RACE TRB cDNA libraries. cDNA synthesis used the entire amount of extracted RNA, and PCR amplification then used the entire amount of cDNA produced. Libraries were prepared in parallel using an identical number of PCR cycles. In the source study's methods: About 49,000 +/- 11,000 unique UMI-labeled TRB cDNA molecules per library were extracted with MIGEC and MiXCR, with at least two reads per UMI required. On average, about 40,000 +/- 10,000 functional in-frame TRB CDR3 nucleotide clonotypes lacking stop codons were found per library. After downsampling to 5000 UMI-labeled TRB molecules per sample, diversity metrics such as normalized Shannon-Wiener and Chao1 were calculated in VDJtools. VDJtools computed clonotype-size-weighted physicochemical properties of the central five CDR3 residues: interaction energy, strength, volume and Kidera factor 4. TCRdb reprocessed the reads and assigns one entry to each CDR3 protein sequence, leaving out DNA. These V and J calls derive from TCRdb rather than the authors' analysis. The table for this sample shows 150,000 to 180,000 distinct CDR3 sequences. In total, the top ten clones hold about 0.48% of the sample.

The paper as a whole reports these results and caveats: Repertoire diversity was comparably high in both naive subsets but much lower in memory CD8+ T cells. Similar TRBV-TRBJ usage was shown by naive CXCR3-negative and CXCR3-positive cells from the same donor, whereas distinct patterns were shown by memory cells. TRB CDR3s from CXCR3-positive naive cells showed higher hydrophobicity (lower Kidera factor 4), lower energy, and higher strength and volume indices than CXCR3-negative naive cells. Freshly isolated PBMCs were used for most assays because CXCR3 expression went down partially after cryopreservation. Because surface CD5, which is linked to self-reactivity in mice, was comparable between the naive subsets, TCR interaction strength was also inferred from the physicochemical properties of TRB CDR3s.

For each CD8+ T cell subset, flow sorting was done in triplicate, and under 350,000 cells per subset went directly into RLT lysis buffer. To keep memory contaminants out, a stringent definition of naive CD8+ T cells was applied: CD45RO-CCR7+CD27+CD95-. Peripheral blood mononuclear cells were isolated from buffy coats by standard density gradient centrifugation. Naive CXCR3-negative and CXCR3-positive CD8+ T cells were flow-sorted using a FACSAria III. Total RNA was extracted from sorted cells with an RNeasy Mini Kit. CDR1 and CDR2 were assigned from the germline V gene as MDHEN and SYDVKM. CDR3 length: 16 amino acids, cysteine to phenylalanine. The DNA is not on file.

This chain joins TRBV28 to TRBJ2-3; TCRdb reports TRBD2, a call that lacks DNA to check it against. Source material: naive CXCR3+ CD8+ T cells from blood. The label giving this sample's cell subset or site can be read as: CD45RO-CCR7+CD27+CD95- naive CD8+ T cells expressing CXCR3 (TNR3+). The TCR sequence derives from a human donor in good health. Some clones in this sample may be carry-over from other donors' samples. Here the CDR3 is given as CASSLNRGASTDTQYF. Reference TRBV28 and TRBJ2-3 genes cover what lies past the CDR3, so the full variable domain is DVKVTQSSRYLVKRTGEKVFLECVQDMDHENMFWYRQDPGLGLRLIYFSYDVKMKEKGDIPEGYSVSREKKERFSLILESASTNQTSMYLCASSLNRGASTDTQYFGPGTRLTVL.